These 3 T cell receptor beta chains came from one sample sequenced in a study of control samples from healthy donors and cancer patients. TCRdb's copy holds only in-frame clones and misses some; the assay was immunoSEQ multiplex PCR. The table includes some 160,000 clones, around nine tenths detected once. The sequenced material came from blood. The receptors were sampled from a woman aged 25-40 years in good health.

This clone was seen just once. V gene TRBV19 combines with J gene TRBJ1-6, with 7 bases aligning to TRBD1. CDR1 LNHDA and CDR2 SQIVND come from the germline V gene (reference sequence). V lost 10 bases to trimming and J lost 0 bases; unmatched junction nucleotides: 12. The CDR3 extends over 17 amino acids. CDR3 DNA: TGTGCCATAACAGGGGCCGCCCTCGTCTCCTATAATTCACCCCTCCACTTT. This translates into CAITGAALVSYNSPLHF.

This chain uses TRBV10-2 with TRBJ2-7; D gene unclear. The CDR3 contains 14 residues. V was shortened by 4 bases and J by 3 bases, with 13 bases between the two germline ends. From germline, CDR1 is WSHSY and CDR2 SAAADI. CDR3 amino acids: CASSVQVGGYEQYF. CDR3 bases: TGCGCCAGCAGTGTCCAGGTTGGTGGCTACGAGCAGTACTTC.

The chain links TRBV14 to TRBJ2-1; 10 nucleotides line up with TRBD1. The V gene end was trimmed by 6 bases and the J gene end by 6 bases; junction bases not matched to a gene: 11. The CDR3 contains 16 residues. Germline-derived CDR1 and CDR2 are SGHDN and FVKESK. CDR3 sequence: CASSKPGQGNGNEQFF. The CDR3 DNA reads TGTGCCAGCAGTAAGCCGGGACAGGGGAACGGCAATGAGCAGTTCTTC.